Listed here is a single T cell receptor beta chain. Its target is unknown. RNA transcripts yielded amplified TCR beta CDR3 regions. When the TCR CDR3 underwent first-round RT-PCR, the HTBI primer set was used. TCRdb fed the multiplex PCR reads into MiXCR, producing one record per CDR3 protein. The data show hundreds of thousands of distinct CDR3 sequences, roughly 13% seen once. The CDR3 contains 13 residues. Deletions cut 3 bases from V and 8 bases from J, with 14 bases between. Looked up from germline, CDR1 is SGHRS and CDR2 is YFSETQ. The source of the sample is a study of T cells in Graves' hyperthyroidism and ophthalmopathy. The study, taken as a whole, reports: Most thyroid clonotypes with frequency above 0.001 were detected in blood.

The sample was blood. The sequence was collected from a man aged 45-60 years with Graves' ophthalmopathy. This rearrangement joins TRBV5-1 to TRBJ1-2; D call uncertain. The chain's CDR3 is CASSSGQVAGYTF. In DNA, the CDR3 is TGCGCCAGCAGCTCCGGCCAGGTGGCGGGCTACACCTTC. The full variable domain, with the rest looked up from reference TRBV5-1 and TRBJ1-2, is KAGVTQTPRYLIKTRGQQVTLSCSPISGHRSVSWYQQTPGQGLQFLFEYFSETQRNKGNFPGRFSGRQFSNSRSEMNVSTLELGDSALYLCASSSGQVAGYTFGSGTRLTVV.